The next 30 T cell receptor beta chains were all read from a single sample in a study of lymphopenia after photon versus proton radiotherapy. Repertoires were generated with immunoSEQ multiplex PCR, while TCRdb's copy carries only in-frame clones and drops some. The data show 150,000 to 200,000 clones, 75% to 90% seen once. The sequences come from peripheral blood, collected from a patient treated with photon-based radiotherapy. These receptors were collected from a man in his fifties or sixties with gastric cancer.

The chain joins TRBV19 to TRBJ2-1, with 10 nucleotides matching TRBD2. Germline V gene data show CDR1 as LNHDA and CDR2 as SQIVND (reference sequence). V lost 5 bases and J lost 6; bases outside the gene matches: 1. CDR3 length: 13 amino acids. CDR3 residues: CASSPSGSNEQFF. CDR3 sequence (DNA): TGTGCCAGTAGTCCTAGCGGGAGCAATGAGCAGTTCTTC.

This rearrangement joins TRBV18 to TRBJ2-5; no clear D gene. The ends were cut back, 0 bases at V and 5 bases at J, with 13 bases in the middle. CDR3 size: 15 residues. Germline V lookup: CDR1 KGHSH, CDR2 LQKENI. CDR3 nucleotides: TGTGCCAGCTCACCACCGTTGGGCGGTAGGGAGACCCAGTACTTC. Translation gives CASSPPLGGRETQYF.

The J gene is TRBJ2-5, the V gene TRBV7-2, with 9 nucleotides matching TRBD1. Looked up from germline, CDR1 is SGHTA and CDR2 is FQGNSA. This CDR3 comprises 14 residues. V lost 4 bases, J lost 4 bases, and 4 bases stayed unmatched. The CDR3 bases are TGTGCCAGCAGCTCGGGACAGGGTGGAGAGACCCAGTACTTC. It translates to CASSSGQGGETQYF.

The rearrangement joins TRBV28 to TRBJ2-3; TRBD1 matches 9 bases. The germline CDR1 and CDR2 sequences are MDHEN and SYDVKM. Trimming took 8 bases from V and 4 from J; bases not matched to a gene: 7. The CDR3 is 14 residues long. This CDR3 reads CASVDRGWSDTQYF. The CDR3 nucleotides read TGTGCCAGCGTTGACAGGGGGTGGTCAGATACGCAGTATTTT.

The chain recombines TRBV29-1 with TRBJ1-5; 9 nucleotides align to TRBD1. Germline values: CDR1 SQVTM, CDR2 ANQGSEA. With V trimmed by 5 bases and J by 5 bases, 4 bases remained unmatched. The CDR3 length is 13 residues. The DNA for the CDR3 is TGCAGCGTTAGGACAGGGGACCATCAGCCCCAGCATTTT. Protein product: CSVRTGDHQPQHF.

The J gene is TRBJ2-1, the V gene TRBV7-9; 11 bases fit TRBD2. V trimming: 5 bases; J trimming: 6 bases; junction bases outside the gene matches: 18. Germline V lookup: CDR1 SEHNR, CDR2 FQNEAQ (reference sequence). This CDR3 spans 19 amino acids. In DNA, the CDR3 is TGTGCCAGCAGCCCCCGGCGTAGCGGGAGGGCCAGGACGAGCAATGAGCAGTTCTTC. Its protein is CASSPRRSGRARTSNEQFF.

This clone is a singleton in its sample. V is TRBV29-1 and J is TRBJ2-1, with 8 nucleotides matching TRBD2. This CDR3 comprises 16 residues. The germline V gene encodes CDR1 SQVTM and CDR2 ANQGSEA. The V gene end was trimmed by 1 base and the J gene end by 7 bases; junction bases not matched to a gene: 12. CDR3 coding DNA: TGCAGCGTTGAAGGGTTAGCGGGACTTTCGGGGAATGAGCAGTTCTTC. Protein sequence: CSVEGLAGLSGNEQFF.

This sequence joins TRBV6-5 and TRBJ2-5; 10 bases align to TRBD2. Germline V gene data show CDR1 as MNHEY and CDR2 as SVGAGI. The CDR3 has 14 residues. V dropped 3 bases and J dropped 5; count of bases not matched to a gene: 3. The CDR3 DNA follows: TGTGCCAGCAGTTATACTAGCGGGACTGAGACCCAGTACTTC. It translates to CASSYTSGTETQYF.

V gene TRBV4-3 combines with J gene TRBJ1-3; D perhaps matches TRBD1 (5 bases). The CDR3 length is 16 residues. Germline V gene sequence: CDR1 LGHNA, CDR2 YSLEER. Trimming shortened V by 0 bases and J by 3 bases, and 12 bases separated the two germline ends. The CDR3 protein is CASSQDTGSYGNTIYF. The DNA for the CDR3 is TGCGCCAGCAGCCAAGATACAGGATCGTATGGAAACACCATATATTTT.

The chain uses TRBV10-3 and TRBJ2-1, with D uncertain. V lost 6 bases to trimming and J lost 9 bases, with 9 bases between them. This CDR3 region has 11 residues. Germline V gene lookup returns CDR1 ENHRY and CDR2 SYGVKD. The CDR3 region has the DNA TGTGCCATCAGGTCTAATAGTGAGCAGTTCTTC. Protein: CAIRSNSEQFF.

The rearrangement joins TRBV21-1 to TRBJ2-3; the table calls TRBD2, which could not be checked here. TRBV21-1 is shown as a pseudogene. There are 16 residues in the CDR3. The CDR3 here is CASSKGEGISTDTQYF. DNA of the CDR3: TGTGCCAGCAGCAAGGGGGAGGGGATTAGCACAGATACGCAGTATTTT.

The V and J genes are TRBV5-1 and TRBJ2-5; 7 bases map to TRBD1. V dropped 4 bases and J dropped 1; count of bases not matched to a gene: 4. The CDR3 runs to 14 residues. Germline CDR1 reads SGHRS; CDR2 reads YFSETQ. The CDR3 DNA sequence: TGCGCCAGCAGCCTGGACAGGAGCCAAGAGACCCAGTACTTC. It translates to CASSLDRSQETQYF. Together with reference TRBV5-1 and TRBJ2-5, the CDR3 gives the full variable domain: KAGVTQTPRYLIKTRGQQVTLSCSPISGHRSVSWYQQTPGQGLQFLFEYFSETQRNKGNFPGRFSGRQFSNSRSEMNVSTLELGDSALYLCASSLDRSQETQYFGPGTRLLVL.

The CDR3 sequence is CASSLGSSGRGYEQYF. The CDR3 DNA sequence: TGTGCCAGCAGCTTGGGGAGTAGCGGGAGAGGGTACGAGCAGTACTTC. This chain links TRBV5-6 with TRBJ2-7, with TRBD2 matching 9 bases. Germline CDR1 and CDR2: SGHDT and YYEEEE. This CDR3 has 16 amino acids. After removal of 0 bases from V and 4 bases from J, the junction contained 8 bases not matched to a gene.

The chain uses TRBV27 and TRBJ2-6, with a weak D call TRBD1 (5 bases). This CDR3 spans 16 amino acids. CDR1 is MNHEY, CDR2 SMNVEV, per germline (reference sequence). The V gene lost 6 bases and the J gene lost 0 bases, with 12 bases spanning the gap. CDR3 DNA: TGTGCCAGCAGACCGGACACCATCTCTGGGGCCAACGTCCTGACTTTC. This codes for CASRPDTISGANVLTF.

This chain's CDR3 is CASRLTGNEQYF. The CDR3 bases are TGCGCCAGCAGATTGACAGGTAACGAGCAGTACTTC. The chain recombines TRBV5-1 with TRBJ2-7; D possibly corresponds to TRBD1 (6 bases). V gave up 5 bases and J gave up 5 bases, with 11 bases separating them. CDR1 is SGHRS, CDR2 YFSETQ, per germline. The CDR3 has 12 residues.

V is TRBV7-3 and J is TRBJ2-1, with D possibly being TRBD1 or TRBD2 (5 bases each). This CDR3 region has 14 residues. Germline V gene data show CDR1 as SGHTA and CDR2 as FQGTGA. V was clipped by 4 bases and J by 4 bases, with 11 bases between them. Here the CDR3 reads CASSSLRGYNEQFF. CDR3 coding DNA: TGTGCCAGCAGCTCCTTGAGGGGTTACAATGAGCAGTTCTTC.

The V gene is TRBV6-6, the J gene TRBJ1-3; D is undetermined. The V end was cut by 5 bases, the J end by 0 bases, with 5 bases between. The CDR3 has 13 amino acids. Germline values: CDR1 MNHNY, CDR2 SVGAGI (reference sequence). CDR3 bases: TGTGCCAGCAGTGCCCCCTCTGGAAACACCATATATTTT. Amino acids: CASSAPSGNTIYF.

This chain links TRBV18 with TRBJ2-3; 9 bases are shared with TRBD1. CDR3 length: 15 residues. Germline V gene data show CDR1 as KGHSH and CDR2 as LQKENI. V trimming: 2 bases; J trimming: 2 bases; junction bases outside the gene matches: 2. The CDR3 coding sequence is TGTGCCAGCTCACCAGGGACAGGGACCACAGATACGCAGTATTTT. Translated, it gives CASSPGTGTTDTQYF.

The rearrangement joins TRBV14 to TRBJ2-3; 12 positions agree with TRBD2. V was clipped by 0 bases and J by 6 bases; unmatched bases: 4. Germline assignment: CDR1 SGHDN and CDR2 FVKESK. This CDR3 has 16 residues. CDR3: CASSQDRLAGADTQYF. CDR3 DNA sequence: TGTGCCAGCAGCCAAGACCGACTAGCGGGAGCCGATACGCAGTATTTT. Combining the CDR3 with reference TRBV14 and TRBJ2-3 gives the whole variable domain EAGVTQFPSHSVIEKGQTVTLRCDPISGHDNLYWYRRVMGKEIKFLLHFVKESKQDESGMPNNRFLAERTGGTYSTLKVQPAELEDSGVYFCASSQDRLAGADTQYFGPGTRLTVL.

This chain's CDR3 is CASRGPGQGYYGYTF. The CDR3 nucleotides are TGTGCCAGCAGGGGTCCGGGACAGGGCTACTATGGCTACACCTTC. The chain carries TRBV7-9 and TRBJ1-2; 9 nucleotides align to TRBD1. The germline V gene encodes CDR1 SEHNR and CDR2 FQNEAQ (reference sequence). J gave up 3 bases and V 6 bases, and 8 bases lay outside the gene matches. The CDR3 runs to 15 residues.

CDR3 DNA sequence: TGTGCCAGCAGCTCCCGGCGGATCGATCACGAGCAGTACTTC. Protein: CASSSRRIDHEQYF. This chain uses TRBV11-2 with TRBJ2-7; D ambiguous. Germline values: CDR1 SGHAT, CDR2 FQNNGV. V was shortened by 4 bases and J by 5 bases, with 15 bases between the two germline ends. The CDR3 runs 14 residues.

The CDR3, as DNA: TGTGCCACAAATTCCGGGACAGGGGGTCTGAGTCCCGGGGAGCTGTTTTTT. This translates into CATNSGTGGLSPGELFF. This chain uses TRBV5-6 with TRBJ2-2; 11 nucleotides agree with TRBD1. Germline CDR1 SGHDT, CDR2 YYEEEE. The CDR3 consists of 17 residues. V shed 9 bases, J shed 6 bases, and the junction held 16 bases outside the gene matches. The variable domain in full, with the rest retrieved from reference TRBV5-6 and TRBJ2-2, is DAGVTQSPTHLIKTRGQQVTLRCSPKSGHDTVSWYQQALGQGPQFIFQYYEEEERQRGNFPDRFSGHQFPNYSSELNVNALLLGDSALYLCATNSGTGGLSPGELFFGEGSRLTVL.

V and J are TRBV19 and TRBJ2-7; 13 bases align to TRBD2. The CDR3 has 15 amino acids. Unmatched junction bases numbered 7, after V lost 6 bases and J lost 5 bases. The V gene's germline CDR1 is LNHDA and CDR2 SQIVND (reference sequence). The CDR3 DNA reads TGTGCCAGTAGGACGAGACTAGCGGGAGGACACGAGCAGTACTTC. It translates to CASRTRLAGGHEQYF. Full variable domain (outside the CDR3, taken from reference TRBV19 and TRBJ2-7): DGGITQSPKYLFRKEGQNVTLSCEQNLNHDAMYWYRQDPGQGLRLIYYSQIVNDFQKGDIAEGYSVSREKKESFPLTVTSAQKNPTAFYLCASRTRLAGGHEQYFGPGTRLTVT.

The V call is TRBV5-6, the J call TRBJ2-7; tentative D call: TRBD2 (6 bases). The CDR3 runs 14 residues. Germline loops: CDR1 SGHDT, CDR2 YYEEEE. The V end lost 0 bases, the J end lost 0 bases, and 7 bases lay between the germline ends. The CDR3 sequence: CASSLGRGSYEQYF. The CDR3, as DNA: TGTGCCAGCAGCTTGGGGAGGGGCTCCTACGAGCAGTACTTC.

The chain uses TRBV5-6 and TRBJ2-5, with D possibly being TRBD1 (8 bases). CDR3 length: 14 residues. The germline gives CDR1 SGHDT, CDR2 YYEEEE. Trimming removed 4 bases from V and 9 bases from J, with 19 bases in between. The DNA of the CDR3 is TGTGCCAGCAGCGGGACAGGCCAAGGGGGGGCCCAGTACTTC. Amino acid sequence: CASSGTGQGGAQYF.

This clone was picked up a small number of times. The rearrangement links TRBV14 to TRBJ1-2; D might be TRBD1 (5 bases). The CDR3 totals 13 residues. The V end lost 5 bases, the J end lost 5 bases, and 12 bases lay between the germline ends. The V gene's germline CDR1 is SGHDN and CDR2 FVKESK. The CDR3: CASSYRQTYGYTF. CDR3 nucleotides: TGTGCCAGCAGCTACCGACAGACTTATGGCTACACCTTC. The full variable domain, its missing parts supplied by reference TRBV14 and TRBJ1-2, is EAGVTQFPSHSVIEKGQTVTLRCDPISGHDNLYWYRRVMGKEIKFLLHFVKESKQDESGMPNNRFLAERTGGTYSTLKVQPAELEDSGVYFCASSYRQTYGYTFGSGTRLTVV.

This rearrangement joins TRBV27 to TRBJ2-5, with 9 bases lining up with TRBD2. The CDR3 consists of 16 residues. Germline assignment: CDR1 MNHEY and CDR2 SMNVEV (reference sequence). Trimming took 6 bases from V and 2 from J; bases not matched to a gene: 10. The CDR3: CASSPLLAGSQETQYF. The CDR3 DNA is TGTGCCAGCAGCCCCTTGCTAGCGGGATCTCAAGAGACCCAGTACTTC.

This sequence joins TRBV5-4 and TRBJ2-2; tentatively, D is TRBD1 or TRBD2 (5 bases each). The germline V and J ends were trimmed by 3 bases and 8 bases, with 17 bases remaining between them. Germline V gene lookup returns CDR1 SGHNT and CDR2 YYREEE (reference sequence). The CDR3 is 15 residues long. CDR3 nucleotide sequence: TGTGCCAGCAGCTCCCTGGGGGACGGACGAGGGGAGCTGTTTTTT. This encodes CASSSLGDGRGELFF. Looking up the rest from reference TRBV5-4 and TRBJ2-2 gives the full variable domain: ETGVTQSPTHLIKTRGQQVTLRCSSQSGHNTVSWYQQALGQGPQFIFQYYREEENGRGNFPPRFSGLQFPNYSSELNVNALELDDSALYLCASSSLGDGRGELFFGEGSRLTVL.

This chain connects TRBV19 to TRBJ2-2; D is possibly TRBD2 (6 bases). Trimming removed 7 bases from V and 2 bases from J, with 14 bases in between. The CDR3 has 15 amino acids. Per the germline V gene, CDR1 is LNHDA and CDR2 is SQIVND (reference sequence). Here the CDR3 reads CASTGGTANTGELFF. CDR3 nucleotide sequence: TGTGCCAGTACCGGCGGGACGGCCAACACCGGGGAGCTGTTTTTT.

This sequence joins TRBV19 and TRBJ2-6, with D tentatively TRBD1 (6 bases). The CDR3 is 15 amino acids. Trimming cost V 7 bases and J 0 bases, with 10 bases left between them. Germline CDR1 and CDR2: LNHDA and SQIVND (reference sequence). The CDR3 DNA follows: TGTGCCAGTAATGGACAGCCCTCTGGGGCCAACGTCCTGACTTTC. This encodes CASNGQPSGANVLTF.